The next 14 T cell receptor beta chains were all read from a single sample in a study of CD8 T cells in Susac syndrome. When the RNA was reverse transcribed, random hexamers were used with an input of roughly 0.45 to 1 ug. TCRdb independently ran MiXCR on the immunoSEQ multiplex PCR reads; one entry per CDR3 protein. The repertoire holds about 210,000 distinct CDR3 sequences, approximately 93% seen once, with around 0.1% in the top ten. Sequencing used CD4+ T cells from PBMCs. All receptors come from a human donor in good health.

The CDR3: CASRQQGAGEKLFF. CDR3 nucleotide sequence: TGTGCCAGCAGACAACAGGGGGCAGGGGAAAAACTGTTTTTT. The J gene is TRBJ1-4, the V gene TRBV6-5, with 9 bases lining up with TRBD1. This CDR3 contains 14 residues. The germline CDR1 and CDR2 sequences are MNHEY and SVGAGI. Unmatched junction bases numbered 7, after V lost 6 bases and J lost 8 bases.

The chain employs TRBV6-2 or TRBV6-3 and TRBJ2-7; the match to TRBD1 covers 7 bases. This CDR3 is built from 15 residues. Germline V gene sequence: CDR1 MNHEY, CDR2 SVGEGT. V lost 6 bases, J lost 2 bases, and 10 bases stayed unmatched. CDR3 DNA sequence: TGTGCCAGCAGCATGACAGGGCTCCAGGCCTACGAGCAGTACTTC. Translating it yields CASSMTGLQAYEQYF.

This chain uses TRBV7-2 with TRBJ2-5; 10 nucleotides agree with TRBD1. Germline CDR1 and CDR2: SGHTA and FQGNSA. V gave up 5 bases and J gave up 4 bases; unmatched junction bases: 10. This CDR3 spans 16 amino acids. The CDR3 nucleotides read TGTGCCAGCAGCCCCCGCCCCGGGACAGGGGTAGAGACCCAGTACTTC. Protein product: CASSPRPGTGVETQYF.

The chain links TRBV7-2 to TRBJ2-1; 7 bases match TRBD2. Germline V gene lookup returns CDR1 SGHTA and CDR2 FQGNSA. The CDR3 totals 15 residues. V was pared by 1 base and J by 8 bases, with 8 bases of the junction left unmatched. The CDR3 DNA reads TGTGCCAGCAGCTTAGTTGTGTCTCTAGCGGATGAGCAGTTCTTC. Translating gives CASSLVVSLADEQFF.

The V gene is TRBV4-1, the J gene TRBJ2-7, with D hard to call. CDR1 is MGHRA and CDR2 is YSYEKL in the germline V gene. CDR3 length equals 17 residues. Trimming shortened V by 6 bases and J by 4 bases, and 25 bases separated the two germline ends. CDR3 in DNA: TGCGCCAGCAGACTTACTTGGAAAACCCGGATAACTTACGAGCAGTACTTC. This encodes CASRLTWKTRITYEQYF.

Turning to this clonotype: At one boundary the junction diverges from the germline segment, which might be a read error. The chain recombines TRBV6-2 or TRBV6-3 with TRBJ1-2; the match to TRBD1 covers 8 bases. The CDR3 contains 12 residues. Germline CDR1 MNHEY, CDR2 SVGEGT. The CDR3 spells CASSYFGQGRAF. The CDR3 DNA reads as TGTGCCAGCAGTTACTTCGGACAGGGAAGGGCCTTC.

This chain's CDR3 is CASSMWGRSYNEQFF. The CDR3, as DNA: TGTGCCAGTAGTATGTGGGGGCGCTCCTACAATGAGCAGTTCTTC. V is TRBV19 and J is TRBJ2-1; D is possibly TRBD1 (6 bases). Trimming left V 3 bases short and J 0 bases short, with 9 bases between. Germline assignment: CDR1 LNHDA and CDR2 SQIVND (reference sequence). CDR3 length equals 15 residues. Full variable domain (remainder filled in from reference TRBV19 and TRBJ2-1): DGGITQSPKYLFRKEGQNVTLSCEQNLNHDAMYWYRQDPGQGLRLIYYSQIVNDFQKGDIAEGYSVSREKKESFPLTVTSAQKNPTAFYLCASSMWGRSYNEQFFGPGTRLTVL.

This sequence joins TRBV6-2 or TRBV6-3 and TRBJ1-2; tentative D call: TRBD1 (5 bases). V was pared by 2 bases and J by 4 bases, with 11 bases between. Per the germline V gene, CDR1 is MNHEY and CDR2 is SVGEGT. The CDR3 covers 14 residues. CDR3 DNA: TGTGCCAGCAGTTACCGCGGGACCGCCTATGGCTACACCTTC. Amino acid sequence: CASSYRGTAYGYTF.

This clonotype was seen just once. CDR3 amino acids: CASSSGGRGYGYTF. Here the CDR3 DNA reads TGTGCCAGCAGTTCCGGAGGCCGAGGCTATGGCTACACCTTC. The chain recombines TRBV6-5 with TRBJ1-2; no clear D. From germline, CDR1 is MNHEY and CDR2 SVGAGI. This CDR3 has 14 residues. V was cut by 4 bases and J by 4 bases, with 13 bases left in between.

The gene calls are TRBV5-1 and TRBJ2-1; a possible D gene is TRBD1 (7 bases). The CDR3 has 16 amino acids. V lost 3 bases to trimming and J lost 2 bases, with 15 bases between them. CDR1 and CDR2 (germline): SGHRS, YFSETQ. As DNA, the CDR3 is TGCGCCAGCAGCTGGGGGGACAGTCTTACCTACAATGAGCAGTTCTTC. Its protein product is CASSWGDSLTYNEQFF. Full variable domain (remainder filled in from reference TRBV5-1 and TRBJ2-1): KAGVTQTPRYLIKTRGQQVTLSCSPISGHRSVSWYQQTPGQGLQFLFEYFSETQRNKGNFPGRFSGRQFSNSRSEMNVSTLELGDSALYLCASSWGDSLTYNEQFFGPGTRLTVL.

The chain carries TRBV7-2 and TRBJ2-7; D unclear. There are 14 residues in the CDR3. V shed 0 bases and J shed 3 bases, with 9 bases lying between them. Germline V gene data show CDR1 as SGHTA and CDR2 as FQGNSA. The CDR3 spells CASSLAKGGYEQYF. In DNA, the CDR3 is TGTGCCAGCAGCTTAGCGAAGGGCGGCTACGAGCAGTACTTC.

The chain combines TRBV5-1 with TRBJ1-4; 9 bases align to TRBD1. The CDR3 covers 14 residues. The V gene end was trimmed by 4 bases and the J gene end by 7 bases; junction bases not matched to a gene: 5. From germline, CDR1 is SGHRS and CDR2 YFSETQ. This chain's CDR3 is CASSVDRGGEKLFF. The CDR3 DNA reads TGCGCCAGCAGCGTAGACAGGGGGGGTGAAAAACTGTTTTTT.

The chain employs TRBV9 and TRBJ2-1; no reliable D call. Looked up from germline, CDR1 is SGDLS and CDR2 is YYNGEE. The V end lost 7 bases, the J end lost 5 bases, and 4 bases lay between the germline ends. The CDR3 length is 10 residues. The CDR3 region has the DNA TGTGCCAGCGGAAACAATGAGCAGTTCTTC. Its translation: CASGNNEQFF.

The chain uses TRBV7-8 and TRBJ1-6; D is possibly TRBD1 (5 bases). Trimming took 1 base from V and 9 from J, leaving 10 bases between them. The V gene's germline CDR1 is SGHVS and CDR2 FQNEAQ. This CDR3 has 14 residues. Here the CDR3 reads CASSLGRDSSPLHF. The CDR3 coding sequence is TGTGCCAGCAGCTTAGGCAGGGATAGTTCACCCCTCCACTTT.